The 4 T cell receptor beta chains listed next were all sequenced from one sample in a study of T cell clonality in common variable immunodeficiency. The protocol was immunoSEQ multiplex PCR, while the TCRdb copy is restricted to in-frame clones and leaves out a portion. The sample yields fewer than 70,000 clones, without any singletons. Input material: peripheral blood mononuclear cells. Source of these receptors: a person aged 18-70 years in good health.

As regards this clone: The read finishes 3 residues shy of the CDR3 end, and the germline J gene is used to complete it. The V and J genes are TRBV11-3 and TRBJ2-7, with D perhaps matching TRBD2 (6 bases). The germline V gene encodes CDR1 SGHNT and CDR2 YENEEA. With 1 base removed from V and 1 base from J, the gap between germline ends came to 11 bases. This CDR3 contains 15 residues. The part of the CDR3 DNA that was read is TGTGCCAGCAGCTTAGGACTAGATGAGTCCTACGAG. Translating gives CASSLGLDESYE. The whole CDR3 reads CASSLGLDESYEQYF.

This clone showed up many times. The junction and the germline gene differ at one end; a read error may be behind it. The read halts 3 residues ahead of the CDR3 end, with the missing end drawn from the germline J gene. The chain carries TRBV4-2 and TRBJ1-2; 7 positions match TRBD1. Per germline, CDR1 LGHNA and CDR2 YNFKEQ. The CDR3 spans 14 residues. This CDR3 reads CASSPLGQVYGYTF. The sequenced part of the CDR3 DNA is TGCGCCAGCAGCCCCTTAGGACAGGTCTATGGC.

This clone was seen at least ten times. The CDR3 end lies 3 residues beyond the end of the read and is filled in from the germline J gene. The rearrangement links TRBV5-6 to TRBJ2-3; D uncertain. Trimming took off 1 base at V and 0 bases at J, with 9 bases between the two ends. This CDR3 comprises 15 residues. CDR1 is SGHDT, CDR2 YYEEEE, per germline. CDR3 bases read: TGTGCCAGCAGCTTGAACCTAGTAAGCACAGATACG. As protein: CASSLNLVSTDT. The entire CDR3 protein is CASSLNLVSTDTQYF.

About this clone itself: Sequencing ends 3 residues short of the CDR3 end; the germline J gene provides the rest. The genes are TRBV18 and TRBJ1-2, with 10 bases aligning to TRBD1. J was trimmed by 6 bases and V by 4 bases; bases with no gene match: 2. The length of the CDR3 is 13 residues. The germline V gene has CDR1 KGHSH and CDR2 LQKENI. CDR3 DNA (partial): TGTGCCAGCTCACTGACAGGGGGCGATGGC. It is translated as CASSLTGGDG. In full, the CDR3 reads CASSLTGGDGYTF.